This TCR beta chain was observed in a study of blood T cell repertoires in COVID-19. About the research overall: The samples span acute and convalescent COVID-19 from the United States, Italy and Spain. T cells, B-cell-depleted T cells, or PBMCs provided the cDNA or gDNA that served as material.

Patients in Seattle were enrolled during active infection, then followed longitudinally. The CDR3 covers 15 residues. Trimming removed 4 bases at V and 3 bases at J, with 19 bases between. Germline values: CDR1 GTSNPN, CDR2 SVGIG (reference sequence). TCRdb's table, derived via immunoSEQ multiplex PCR, lists solely in-frame clones and lacks some. The sample contains roughly 200,000 clones, over 65% of which appear only once. The TCR comes from a person between 65 and 80 years old with COVID-19, enrolled during active disease. The sequencing input was peripheral blood. V and J are TRBV30 and TRBJ2-7, with TRBD2 as a possible D gene (5 bases). As DNA, the CDR3 is TGTGCCTGGAATAGGCTAGCCGCAATGAACTACGAGCAGTACTTC. This codes for CAWNRLAAMNYEQYF.